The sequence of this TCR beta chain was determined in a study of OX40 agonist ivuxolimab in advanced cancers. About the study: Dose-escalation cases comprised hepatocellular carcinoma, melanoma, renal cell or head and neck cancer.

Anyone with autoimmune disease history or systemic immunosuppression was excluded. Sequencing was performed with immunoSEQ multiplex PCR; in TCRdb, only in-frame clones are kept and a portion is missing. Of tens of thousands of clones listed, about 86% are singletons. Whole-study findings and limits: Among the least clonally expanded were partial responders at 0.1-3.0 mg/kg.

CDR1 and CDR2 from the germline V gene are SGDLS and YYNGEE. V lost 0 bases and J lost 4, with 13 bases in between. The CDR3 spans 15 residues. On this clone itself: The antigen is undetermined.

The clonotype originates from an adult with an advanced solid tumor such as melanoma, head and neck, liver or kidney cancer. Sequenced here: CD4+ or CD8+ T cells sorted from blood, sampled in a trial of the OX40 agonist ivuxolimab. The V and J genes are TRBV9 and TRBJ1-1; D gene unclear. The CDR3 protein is CASSVEAVVGTEAFF. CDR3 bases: TGTGCCAGCAGCGTAGAGGCAGTGGTGGGCACTGAAGCTTTCTTT.